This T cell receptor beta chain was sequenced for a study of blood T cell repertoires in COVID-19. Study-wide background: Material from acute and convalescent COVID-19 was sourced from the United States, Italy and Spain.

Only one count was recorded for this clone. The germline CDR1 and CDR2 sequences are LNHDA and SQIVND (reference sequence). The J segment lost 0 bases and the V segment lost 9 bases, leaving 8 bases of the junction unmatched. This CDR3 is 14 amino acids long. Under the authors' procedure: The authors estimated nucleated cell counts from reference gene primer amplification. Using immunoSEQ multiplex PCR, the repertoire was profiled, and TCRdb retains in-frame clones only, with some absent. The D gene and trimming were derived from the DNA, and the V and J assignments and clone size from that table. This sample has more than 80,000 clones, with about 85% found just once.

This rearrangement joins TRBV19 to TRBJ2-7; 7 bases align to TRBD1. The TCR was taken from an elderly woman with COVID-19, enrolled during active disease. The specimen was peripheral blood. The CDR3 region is CASRQGGNSYEQYF. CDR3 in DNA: TGTGCCAGCAGACAGGGTGGTAACTCCTACGAGCAGTACTTC. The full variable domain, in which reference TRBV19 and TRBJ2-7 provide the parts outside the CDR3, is DGGITQSPKYLFRKEGQNVTLSCEQNLNHDAMYWYRQDPGQGLRLIYYSQIVNDFQKGDIAEGYSVSREKKESFPLTVTSAQKNPTAFYLCASRQGGNSYEQYFGPGTRLTVT.